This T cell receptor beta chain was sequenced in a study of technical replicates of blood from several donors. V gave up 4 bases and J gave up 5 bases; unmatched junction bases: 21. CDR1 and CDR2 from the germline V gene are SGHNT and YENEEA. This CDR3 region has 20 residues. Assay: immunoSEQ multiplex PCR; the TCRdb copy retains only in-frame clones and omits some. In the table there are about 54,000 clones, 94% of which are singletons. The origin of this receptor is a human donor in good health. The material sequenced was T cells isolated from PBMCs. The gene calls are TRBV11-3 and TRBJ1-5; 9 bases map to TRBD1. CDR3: CASSSSFFGTGIGLDQPQHF. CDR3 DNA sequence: TGTGCCAGCAGCTCCTCCTTTTTTGGGACAGGGATCGGCCTAGATCAGCCCCAGCATTTT.